This TCR beta chain was retrieved from a study of blood T cell repertoires in COVID-19 (dated by TCRdb to 2019 to 2021). About the full investigation: Samples from collaborators originated in the United States, Italy and Spain and spanned both the acute and convalescent phases of COVID-19. The repertoires were released in a freely available public database meant as a resource for research on the immune response to SARS-CoV-2. The material from the prospective study consisted of cDNA or gDNA derived from T cells, B-cell-depleted T cells, or PBMCs. Where available, HLA class I and class II types were taken from metadata supplied by the sample provider and were not determined by assay-based typing. Nearly every sample came with metadata listing a de-identified subject ID, COVID-19 status, age in years and sex. Samples were obtained from the ongoing ImmuneRACE study (first 160 participants) and from about 1,300 subjects provided by 6 global collaborators. The dataset comprised deeply sampled blood TCRbeta repertoires from subjects exposed to, actively infected with, or recovered from COVID-19. The paper's findings and limits, for the study overall: How much clinical and demographic metadata was included differed by source and by participant, and the metadata was provided uncurated.

Collaborating institutions collected whole blood in K2EDTA tubes following their own protocols. For TCRbeta analysis, collaborator samples were shipped as frozen whole blood, as isolated PBMCs, or as DNA extracted from either sample type. As to this clone: What antigen it recognizes has not been identified. No base quality information exists; no much larger clone differs at one position.

TCRbeta CDR3 regions were amplified from genomic DNA by means of the immunoSEQ Assay, a bias-controlled multiplex PCR. In the source study's methods: The number of nucleated cells in each sample was estimated by amplification of reference gene primers within the assay. To quantify the absolute abundance of each unique TCRbeta CDR3 rearrangement, sequence reads were collapsed and filtered. Productive Simpson clonality was computed per sample as the square root of Simpson's diversity index over productive rearrangements. The table was pulled from immuneACCESS by TCRdb, which kept in-frame rearrangements only. Such tables lose some clones; where checked, under half of the loss comes from unresolved V genes, and the rest has no known cause. That table furnishes V, J and clone size, whereas the DNA furnished D and trimming. The sample table lists 150,000 to 200,000 clones, roughly four fifths of them with a count of one. The top ten clones comprise 22% of the sample.

From the cysteine through the phenylalanine, the CDR3 covers 12 amino acids. Here the CDR3 DNA is all that survives: 36 bases in frame from base 1. V is pared back by 4 bases and J by 3 bases, with 9 bases lying between the germline termini. Based on the germline V gene, the CDR1 and CDR2 sequences are SQVTM and ANQGSEA. This TCR came from an elderly woman with acute or convalescent COVID-19. The sequenced material came from peripheral blood. This receptor chain uses TRBV29-1 and TRBJ1-1; the best D guess is TRBD1, with 5 bases matching. The sequenced DNA: TGCAGCGTTGCGGCAGGGTACACTGAAGCTTTCTTT. It translates to CSVAAGYTEAFF.